Below are 2 T cell receptor beta chains sequenced from a single sample in a study of blood T cells in healthy people across ages. A second PCR of 7 to 11 cycles used a sample-barcoded 5' primer and a J-beta primer mix. TCRdb reprocessed the 5' RACE reads via MiXCR and lists one record per CDR3 protein. The table records about 1.4 million distinct CDR3 sequences, almost 60% of them present only once. Sequencing was performed on blood. Receptors originate from a man younger than 35 in good health.

V is TRBV25-1 and J is TRBJ2-5; TRBD1 might be the D (5 bases). CDR3 length: 14 amino acids. Germline V gene lookup returns CDR1 MGHDK and CDR2 SYGVNS. The V end was cut by 6 bases, the J end by 2 bases, with 13 bases between. CDR3 protein: CASREVGAQETQYF. The CDR3, as DNA: TGTGCCAGCAGGGAAGTAGGGGCGCAAGAGACCCAGTACTTC.

This clonotype was counted once. J is TRBJ1-2 and V is TRBV30; the D is unclear. Germline V CDR1 and CDR2: GTSNPN, SVGIG (reference sequence). This CDR3 is built from 12 residues. The V end was cut by 5 bases, the J end by 3 bases, with 10 bases between. CDR3 in amino acids: CAWGDWDYGYTF. The CDR3 bases are TGTGCCTGGGGGGATTGGGACTATGGCTACACCTTC. Full variable domain (outside the CDR3, taken from reference TRBV30 and TRBJ1-2): SQTIHQWPATLVQPVGSPLSLECTVEGTSNPNLYWYRQAAGRGLQLLFYSVGIGQISSEVPQNLSASRPQDRQFILSSKKLLLSDSGFYLCAWGDWDYGYTFGSGTRLTVV.